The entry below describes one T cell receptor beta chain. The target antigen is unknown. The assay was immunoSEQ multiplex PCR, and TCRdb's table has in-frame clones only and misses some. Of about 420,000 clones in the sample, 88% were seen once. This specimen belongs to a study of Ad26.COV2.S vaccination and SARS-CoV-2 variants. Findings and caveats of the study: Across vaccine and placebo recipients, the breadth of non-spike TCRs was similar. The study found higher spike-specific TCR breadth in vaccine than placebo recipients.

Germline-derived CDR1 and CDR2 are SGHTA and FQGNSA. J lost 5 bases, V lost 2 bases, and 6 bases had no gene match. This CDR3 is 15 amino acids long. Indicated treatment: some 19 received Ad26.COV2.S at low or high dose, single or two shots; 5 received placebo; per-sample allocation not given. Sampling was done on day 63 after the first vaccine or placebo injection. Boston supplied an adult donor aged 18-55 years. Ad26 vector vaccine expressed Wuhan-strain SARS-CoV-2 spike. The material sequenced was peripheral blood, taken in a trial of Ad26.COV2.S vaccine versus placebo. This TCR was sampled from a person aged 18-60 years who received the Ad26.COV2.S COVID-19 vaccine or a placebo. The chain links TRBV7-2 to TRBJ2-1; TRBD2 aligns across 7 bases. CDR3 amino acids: CASSLWLAVNNEQFF. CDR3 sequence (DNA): TGTGCCAGCAGCTTATGGCTAGCGGTCAACAATGAGCAGTTCTTC.